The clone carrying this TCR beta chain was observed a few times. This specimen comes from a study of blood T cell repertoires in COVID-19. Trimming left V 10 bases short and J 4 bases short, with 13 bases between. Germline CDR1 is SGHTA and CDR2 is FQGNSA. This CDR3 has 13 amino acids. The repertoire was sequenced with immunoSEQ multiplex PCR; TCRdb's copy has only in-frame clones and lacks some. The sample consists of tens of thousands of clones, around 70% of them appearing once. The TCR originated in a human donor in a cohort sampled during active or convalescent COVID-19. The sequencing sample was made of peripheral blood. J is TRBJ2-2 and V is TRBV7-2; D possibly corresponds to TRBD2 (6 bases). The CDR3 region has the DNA TGTGCCACGGGACTCGCCCGCACCGGGGAGCTGTTTTTT. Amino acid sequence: CATGLARTGELFF.